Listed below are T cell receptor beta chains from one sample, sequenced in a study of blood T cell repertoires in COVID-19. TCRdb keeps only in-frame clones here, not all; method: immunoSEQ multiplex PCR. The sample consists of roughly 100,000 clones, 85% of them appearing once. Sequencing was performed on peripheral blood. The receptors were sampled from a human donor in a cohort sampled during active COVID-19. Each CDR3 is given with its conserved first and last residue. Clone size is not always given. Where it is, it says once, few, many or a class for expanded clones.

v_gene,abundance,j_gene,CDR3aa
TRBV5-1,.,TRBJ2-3,CASSLGSGGAGDTQYF
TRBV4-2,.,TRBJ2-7,CASSRGLAGALSYEQYF
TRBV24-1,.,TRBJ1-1,CATSSWRDAEAFF
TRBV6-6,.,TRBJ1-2,CASRDPGDPLGYTF
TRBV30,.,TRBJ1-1,CAWGTGMNTEAFF
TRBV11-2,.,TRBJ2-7,CASSLGPGKAYEQYF
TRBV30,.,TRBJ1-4,CAWSVRRGGATNEKLFF
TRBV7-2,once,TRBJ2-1,CASSLGLAGGYEQFF
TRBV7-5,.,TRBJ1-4,CVRSLVCRGSPTNEKLFF
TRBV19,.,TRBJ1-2,CASSIIRDRANYGYTF
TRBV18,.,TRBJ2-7,CASALAGVLYEQYF
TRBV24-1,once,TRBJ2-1,CATSDYSGGASEQFF
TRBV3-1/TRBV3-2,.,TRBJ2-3,CASSRRLAVETDTQYF
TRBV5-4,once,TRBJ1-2,CASSLVQYTNYGYTF
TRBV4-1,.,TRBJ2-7,CASSQERGGLVEQYF
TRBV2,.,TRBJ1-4,CASIGDYGEKLFF
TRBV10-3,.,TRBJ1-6,CAISPTGQNNSPLHF
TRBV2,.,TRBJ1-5,CASSHWPTGVNQPQHF
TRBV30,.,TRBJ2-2,CAWRPGGDTGELFF
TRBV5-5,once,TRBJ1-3,CASSLVGALNSGNTIYF
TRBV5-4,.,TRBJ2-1,CASSPGQGRYGEQFF
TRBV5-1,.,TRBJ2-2,CASSLLRASGGLNTGELFF
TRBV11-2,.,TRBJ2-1,CASSLGGGWNEQFF
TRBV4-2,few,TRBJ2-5,CASSQAWRAGGPETQYF
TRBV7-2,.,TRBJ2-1,CASRPPSGGVNEQFF
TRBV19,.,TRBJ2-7,CASSLSGEYEQYF
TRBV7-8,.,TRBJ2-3,CASSLEPGLLRTDTQYF
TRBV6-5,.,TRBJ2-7,CASSYAGEAYEQYF
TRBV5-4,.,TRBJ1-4,CASSVTGVRNEKLFF
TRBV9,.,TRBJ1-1,CASSAQPQGAGEAFF
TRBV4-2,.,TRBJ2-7,CASSQRLDGVAYEQYF
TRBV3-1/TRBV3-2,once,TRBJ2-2,CARAAGGYTGELFF
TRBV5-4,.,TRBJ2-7,CASSLPGDDEQYF
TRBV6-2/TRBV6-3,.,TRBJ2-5,CASSYGQVETQYF
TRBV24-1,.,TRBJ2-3,CATSDFGGRSADTQYF
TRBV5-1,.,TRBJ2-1,CASSFGTSGYEQFF
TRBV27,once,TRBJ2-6,CASSSGFGANVLTF
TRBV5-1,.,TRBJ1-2,CASSPGGRGYGYTF
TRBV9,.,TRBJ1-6,CASSPTLVSSPLHF
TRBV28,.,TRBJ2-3,CASSPLGREEGDTQYF
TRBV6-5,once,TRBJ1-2,CASSYGPGGGSYGYTF
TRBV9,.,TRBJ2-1,CASDRGDSYNEQFF
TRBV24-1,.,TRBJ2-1,CATSGTADMSNEQFF
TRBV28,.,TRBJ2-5,CASSLVRDKTSARETQYF
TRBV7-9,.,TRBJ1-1,CASSLYPTGGMSAEAFF
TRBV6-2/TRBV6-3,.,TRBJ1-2,CASSSRDRAHQGYGYTF
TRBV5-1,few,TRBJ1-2,CASTASTGGYGYTF
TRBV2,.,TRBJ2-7,CAIPGQGDNEQYF